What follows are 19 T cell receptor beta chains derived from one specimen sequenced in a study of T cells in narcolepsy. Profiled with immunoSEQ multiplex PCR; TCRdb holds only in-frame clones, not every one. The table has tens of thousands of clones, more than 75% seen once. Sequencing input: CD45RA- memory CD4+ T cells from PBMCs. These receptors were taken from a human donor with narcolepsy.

This chain's CDR3 is CASGLVLRGGADTQYF. In DNA form, the CDR3 reads TGTGCTAGTGGTTTGGTACTGCGGGGGGGTGCAGATACGCAGTATTTT. The rearrangement uses TRBV12-5 and TRBJ2-3; 9 nucleotides agree with TRBD2. V trimming: 0 bases; J trimming: 4 bases; junction bases outside the gene matches: 5. The germline CDR1 and CDR2 sequences are LGHNT and FRNRAP. The CDR3 covers 16 residues.

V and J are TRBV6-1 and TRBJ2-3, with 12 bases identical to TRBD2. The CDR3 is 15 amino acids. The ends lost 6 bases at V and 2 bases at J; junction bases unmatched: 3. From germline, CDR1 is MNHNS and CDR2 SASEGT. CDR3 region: CASRRLAGATDTQYF. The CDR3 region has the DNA TGTGCCAGCAGGAGACTAGCGGGGGCCACAGATACGCAGTATTTT.

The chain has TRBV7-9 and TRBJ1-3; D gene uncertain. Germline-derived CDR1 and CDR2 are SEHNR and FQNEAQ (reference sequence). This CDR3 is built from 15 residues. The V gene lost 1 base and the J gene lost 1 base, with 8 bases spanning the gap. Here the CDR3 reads CASSLVSESGNTIYF. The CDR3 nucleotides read TGTGCCAGCAGCTTAGTCTCGGAATCTGGAAACACCATATATTTT.

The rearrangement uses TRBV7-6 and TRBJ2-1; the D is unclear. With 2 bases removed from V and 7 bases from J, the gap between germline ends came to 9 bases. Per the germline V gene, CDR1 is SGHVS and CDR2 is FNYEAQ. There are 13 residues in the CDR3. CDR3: CASSLRGVNEQFF. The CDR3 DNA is TGTGCCAGCAGCTTACGTGGCGTAAATGAGCAGTTCTTC.

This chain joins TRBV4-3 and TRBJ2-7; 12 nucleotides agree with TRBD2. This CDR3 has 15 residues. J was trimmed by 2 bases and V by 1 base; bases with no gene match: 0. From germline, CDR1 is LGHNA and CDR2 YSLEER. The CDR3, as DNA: TGCGCCAGCAGCCAAGGGACTAGCGGGACCTACGAGCAGTACTTC. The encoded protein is CASSQGTSGTYEQYF.

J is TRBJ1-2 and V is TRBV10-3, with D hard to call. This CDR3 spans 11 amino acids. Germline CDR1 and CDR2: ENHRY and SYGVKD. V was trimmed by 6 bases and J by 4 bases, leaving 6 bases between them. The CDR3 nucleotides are TGTGCCATCAGGGACGTCTATGGCTACACCTTC. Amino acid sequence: CAIRDVYGYTF.

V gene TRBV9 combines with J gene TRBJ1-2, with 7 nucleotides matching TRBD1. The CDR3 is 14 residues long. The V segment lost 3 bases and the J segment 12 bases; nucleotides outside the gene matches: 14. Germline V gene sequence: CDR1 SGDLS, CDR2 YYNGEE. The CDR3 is CASSAAGTGAGNTF. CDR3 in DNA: TGTGCCAGCAGCGCCGCCGGCACAGGGGCTGGGAACACCTTC.

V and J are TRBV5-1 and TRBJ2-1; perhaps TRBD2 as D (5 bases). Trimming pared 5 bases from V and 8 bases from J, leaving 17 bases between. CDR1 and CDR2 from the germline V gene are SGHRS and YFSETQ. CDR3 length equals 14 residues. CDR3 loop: CASSIGDKWHEQFF. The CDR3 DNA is TGCGCCAGCAGTATCGGGGATAAGTGGCATGAGCAGTTCTTC.

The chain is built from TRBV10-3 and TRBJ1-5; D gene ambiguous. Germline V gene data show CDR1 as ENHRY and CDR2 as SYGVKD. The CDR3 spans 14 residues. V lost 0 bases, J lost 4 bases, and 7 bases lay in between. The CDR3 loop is CAISESARNQPQHF. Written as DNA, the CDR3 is TGTGCCATCAGTGAGTCTGCCCGTAATCAGCCCCAGCATTTT.

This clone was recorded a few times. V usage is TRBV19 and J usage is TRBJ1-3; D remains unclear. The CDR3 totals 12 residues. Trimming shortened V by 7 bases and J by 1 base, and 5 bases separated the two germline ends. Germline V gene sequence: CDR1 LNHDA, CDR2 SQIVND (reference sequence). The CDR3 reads CASIGSGNTIYF. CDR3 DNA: TGTGCCAGTATCGGGTCTGGAAACACCATATATTTT.

The CDR3 is CASSTYRTSGGADTDTQYF. Here the CDR3 DNA reads TGTGCCAGCAGCACCTACCGGACTAGCGGGGGGGCCGACACAGATACGCAGTATTTT. This rearrangement joins TRBV7-6 to TRBJ2-3, with 15 bases that match TRBD2. CDR1 is SGHVS and CDR2 is FNYEAQ in the germline V gene. The CDR3 runs 19 residues. V shed 5 bases, J shed 2 bases, and the junction held 11 bases outside the gene matches.

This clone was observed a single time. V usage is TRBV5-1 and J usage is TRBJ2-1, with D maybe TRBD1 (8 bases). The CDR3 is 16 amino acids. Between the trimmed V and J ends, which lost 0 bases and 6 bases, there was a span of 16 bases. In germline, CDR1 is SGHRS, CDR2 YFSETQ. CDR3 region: CASSLERDRRLNEQFF. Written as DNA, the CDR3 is TGCGCCAGCAGCTTGGAGCGGGACAGGCGCCTCAATGAGCAGTTCTTC.

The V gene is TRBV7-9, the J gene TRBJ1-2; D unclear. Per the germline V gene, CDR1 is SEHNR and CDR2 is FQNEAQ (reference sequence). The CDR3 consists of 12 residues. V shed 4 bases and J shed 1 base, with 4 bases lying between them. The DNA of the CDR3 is TGTGCCAGCAGCTCGTTTAACTATGGCTACACCTTC. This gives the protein CASSSFNYGYTF.

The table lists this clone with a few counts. The CDR3 nucleotides are TGTGCCAGCAGCTTAAGGGGGCTCTACAATGAGCAGTTCTTC. Protein: CASSLRGLYNEQFF. The rearrangement uses TRBV5-6 and TRBJ2-1; TRBD1 matches at 7 bases. CDR3 length equals 14 residues. Germline CDR1 and CDR2: SGHDT and YYEEEE. V gave up 2 bases and J gave up 3 bases; unmatched junction bases: 2.

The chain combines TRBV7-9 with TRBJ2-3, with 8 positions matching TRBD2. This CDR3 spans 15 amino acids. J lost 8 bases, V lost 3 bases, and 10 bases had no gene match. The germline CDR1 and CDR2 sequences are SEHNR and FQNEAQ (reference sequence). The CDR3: CASSFASTAGGTQYF. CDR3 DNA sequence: TGTGCCAGCAGCTTTGCCTCAACCGCGGGGGGTACGCAGTATTTT.

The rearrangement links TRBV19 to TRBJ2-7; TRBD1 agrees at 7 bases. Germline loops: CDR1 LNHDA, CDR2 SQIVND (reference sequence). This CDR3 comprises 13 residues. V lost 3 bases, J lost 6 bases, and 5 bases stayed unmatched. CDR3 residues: CASSIQGVGEQYF. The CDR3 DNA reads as TGTGCCAGTAGTATTCAGGGGGTAGGCGAGCAGTACTTC.

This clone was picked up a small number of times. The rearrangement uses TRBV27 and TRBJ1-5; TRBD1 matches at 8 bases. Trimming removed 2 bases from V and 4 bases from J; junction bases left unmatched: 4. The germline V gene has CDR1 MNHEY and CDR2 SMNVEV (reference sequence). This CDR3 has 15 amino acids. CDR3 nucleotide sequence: TGTGCCAGCAGTTTAATTCAGGGGGCGAATCAGCCCCAGCATTTT. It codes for CASSLIQGANQPQHF.

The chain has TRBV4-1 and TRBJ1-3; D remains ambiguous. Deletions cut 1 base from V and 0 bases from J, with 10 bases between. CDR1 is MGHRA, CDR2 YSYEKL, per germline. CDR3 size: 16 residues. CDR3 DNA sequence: TGCGCCAGCAGCCAAGGGGCGACGAGCTCTGGAAACACCATATATTTT. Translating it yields CASSQGATSSGNTIYF.

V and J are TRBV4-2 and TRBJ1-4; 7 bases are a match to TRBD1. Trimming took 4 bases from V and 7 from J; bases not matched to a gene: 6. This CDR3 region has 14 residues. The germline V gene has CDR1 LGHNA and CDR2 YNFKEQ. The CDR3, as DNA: TGTGCCAGCAGCCGAGAGGGGGCGCGTGAAAAACTGTTTTTT. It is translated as CASSREGAREKLFF.